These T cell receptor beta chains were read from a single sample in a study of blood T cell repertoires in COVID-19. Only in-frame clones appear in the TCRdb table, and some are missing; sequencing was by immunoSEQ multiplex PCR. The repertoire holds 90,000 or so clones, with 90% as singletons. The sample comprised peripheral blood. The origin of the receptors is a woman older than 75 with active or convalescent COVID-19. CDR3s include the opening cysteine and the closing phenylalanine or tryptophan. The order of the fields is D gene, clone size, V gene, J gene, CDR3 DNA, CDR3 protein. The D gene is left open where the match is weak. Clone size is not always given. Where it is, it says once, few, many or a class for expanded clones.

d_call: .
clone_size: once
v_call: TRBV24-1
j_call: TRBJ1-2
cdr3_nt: TGTGCCACCAGTGACCCCGGGACACCAACCTCCGGCTACACCTTC
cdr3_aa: CATSDPGTPTSGYTF

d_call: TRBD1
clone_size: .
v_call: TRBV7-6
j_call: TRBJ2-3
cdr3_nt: TGTGCCAGCAGCCCAATGACAGGGGTGAGAACAGATACGCAGTATTTT
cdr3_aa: CASSPMTGVRTDTQYF

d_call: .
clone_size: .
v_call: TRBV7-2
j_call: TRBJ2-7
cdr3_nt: TGTGCCAGCAGCTCACAGGGGACTTTCTCCTACGAGCAGTACTTC
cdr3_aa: CASSSQGTFSYEQYF

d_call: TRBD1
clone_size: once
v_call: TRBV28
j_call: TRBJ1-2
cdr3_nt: TGTGCCAGCAGGACAGGGTATGGCTACACCTTC
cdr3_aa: CASRTGYGYTF

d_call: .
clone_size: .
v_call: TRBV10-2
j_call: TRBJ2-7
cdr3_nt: TGCGCCAGCAGTGACAGGGCATATTACGAGCAGTACTTC
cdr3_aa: CASSDRAYYEQYF

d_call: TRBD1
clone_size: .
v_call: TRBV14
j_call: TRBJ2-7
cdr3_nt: TGTGCCAGCAGTGCACAGGGGCCTTACTCCTACGAGCAGTACTTC
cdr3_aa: CASSAQGPYSYEQYF

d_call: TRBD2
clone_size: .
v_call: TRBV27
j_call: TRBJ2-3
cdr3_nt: TGTGCCAGCAGTAGACTAGCGGAGATCACAGATACGCAGTATTTT
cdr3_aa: CASSRLAEITDTQYF

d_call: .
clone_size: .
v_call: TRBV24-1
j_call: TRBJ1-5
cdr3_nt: TGTGCCACCAGTGACAGGGACCACGGGAGGCCCCAGCATTTT
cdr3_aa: CATSDRDHGRPQHF

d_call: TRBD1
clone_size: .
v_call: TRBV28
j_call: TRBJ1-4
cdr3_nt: TGTGCCAGCAGCCCAGGGGGAGGAAATGAAAAACTGTTTTTT
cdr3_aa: CASSPGGGNEKLFF

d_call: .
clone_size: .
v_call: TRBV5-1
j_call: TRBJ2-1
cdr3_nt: TGCGCCAGCAGCCAGGGAGGACAGGAAGACGAGCAGTTCTTC
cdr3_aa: CASSQGGQEDEQFF

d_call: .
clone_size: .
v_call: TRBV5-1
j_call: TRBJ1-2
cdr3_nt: TGCGCCAGCAGCTTGGATCGGGGGGCTGACGGCTACACCTTC
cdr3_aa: CASSLDRGADGYTF

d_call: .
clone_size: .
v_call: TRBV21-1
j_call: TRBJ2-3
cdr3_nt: TGTGCCAGCAGCAAAGAGGGACAGGGAACAGATACGCAGTATTTT
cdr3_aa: CASSKEGQGTDTQYF

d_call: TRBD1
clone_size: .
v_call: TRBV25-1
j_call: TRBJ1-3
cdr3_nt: TGTGCCAGCAGAGACAGGGCGGGTGGAAACACCATATATTTT
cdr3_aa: CASRDRAGGNTIYF

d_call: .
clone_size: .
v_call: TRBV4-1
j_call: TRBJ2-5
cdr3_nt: TGCGCCAGCAGCCAAGATTCAGGGAGACTAGTGGTGGACCAAGAGACCCAGTACTTC
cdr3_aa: CASSQDSGRLVVDQETQYF